The sequence of this TCR beta chain was determined in a study of cytomegalovirus exposure and HLA in healthy donors. Vbeta (60) and Jbeta (13) primers were used in the PCR. Method: immunoSEQ multiplex PCR; TCRdb's copy keeps in-frame clones and lacks some. The sample has around 150,000 clones, roughly 75% seen once. Germline V CDR1 and CDR2: MGHRA, YSYEKL. This CDR3 has 15 residues. Trimming took 2 bases from V and 0 from J; bases not matched to a gene: 1. The rearrangement links TRBV4-1 to TRBJ1-5, with 7 bases matching TRBD1. This sequence was found in a woman aged 40 to 50 in good health and CMV-seropositive. What was sequenced was PBMCs. The CDR3 DNA is TGCGCCAGCAGCCAAACAGGGGATAGCAATCAGCCCCAGCATTTT. Translated: CASSQTGDSNQPQHF.